Listed below are T cell receptor beta chains from one sample, sequenced in a study of blood T cell repertoires in COVID-19. TCRdb's table, derived via immunoSEQ multiplex PCR, lists solely in-frame clones and lacks some. The sample lists fewer than 350,000 clones; approximately 86% were seen once. The sample consisted of peripheral blood. The receptor set was obtained from a woman in her 30s who had recovered from COVID-19. CDR3s include the opening cysteine and the closing phenylalanine or tryptophan. A D gene is named only where the DNA matches it firmly. For some rows the clone size is stated as once, few or many, or as a class when expanded; others skip it.

V gene,clone size,D gene,J gene,CDR3 protein,CDR3 DNA
TRBV10-3,once,TRBD1,TRBJ1-1,CAINQDRGDTEAFF,TGTGCCATCAACCAGGACAGGGGGGACACTGAAGCTTTCTTT
TRBV28,.,TRBD1,TRBJ1-1,CASRGQGALVTEAFF,TGTGCCAGCAGAGGACAGGGGGCTTTGGTCACTGAAGCTTTCTTT
TRBV11-2,.,TRBD2,TRBJ2-2,CASSLLSGGVTGELFF,TGTGCCAGCAGCCTCCTTAGCGGGGGCGTCACCGGGGAGCTGTTTTTT
TRBV6-2/TRBV6-3,.,TRBD2,TRBJ2-4,CASSYQSRTSGIQYF,TGTGCCAGCAGTTACCAGAGTAGGACTAGCGGAATTCAGTACTTC
TRBV11-3,.,.,TRBJ2-7,CASSRGDRTYEQYF,TGTGCCAGCAGTCGGGGTGACAGGACCTACGAGCAGTACTTC
TRBV5-1,.,TRBD2,TRBJ2-2,CASSLGLAGVTGELFF,TGCGCCAGCAGCCTGGGACTAGCGGGGGTCACCGGGGAGCTGTTTTTT
TRBV14,.,TRBD1,TRBJ1-2,CASSQANRGYYGYTF,TGTGCCAGCAGCCAAGCGAACAGGGGCTACTATGGCTACACCTTC
TRBV2,.,.,TRBJ1-4,CASSEDRVNEKLFF,TGTGCCAGCAGTGAGGACAGAGTCAATGAAAAACTGTTTTTT
TRBV5-4,.,.,TRBJ1-3,CASSLGQEVGNTIYF,TGTGCCAGCAGCTTGGGGCAGGAGGTCGGAAACACCATATATTTT
TRBV5-1,.,TRBD1,TRBJ2-7,CASSLQQGAGEQYF,TGCGCCAGCAGCTTACAACAGGGGGCGGGTGAGCAGTACTTC
TRBV6-9,.,TRBD2,TRBJ2-3,CASSTPSRGGRCPSTDTQYF,TGTGCCAGCAGTACCCCATCTCGTGGCGGGAGGTGCCCTAGCACAGATACGCAGTATTTT
TRBV27,.,.,TRBJ1-2,CASSLGPALYGYTF,TGTGCCAGCAGTTTAGGCCCCGCCCTCTATGGCTACACCTTC
TRBV19,.,TRBD1,TRBJ1-5,CATTPGQGAAQPQHF,TGTGCCACTACCCCGGGACAGGGAGCGGCTCAGCCCCAGCATTTT
TRBV9,.,TRBD1,TRBJ1-4,CASSAGLRGPNEKLFF,TGTGCCAGCAGCGCCGGCCTCAGGGGGCCTAATGAAAAACTGTTTTTT
TRBV20-1,.,.,TRBJ1-1,CSARGGEAFF,TGCAGTGCTAGGGGAGGTGAAGCTTTCTTT
TRBV2,few,TRBD1,TRBJ1-2,CASRGGQGVNYGYTF,TGTGCCAGCAGGGGGGGACAGGGGGTTAACTATGGCTACACCTTC
TRBV6-5,.,.,TRBJ1-4,CASKSGQKNEKLFF,TGTGCCAGCAAGTCGGGACAAAAGAATGAAAAACTGTTTTTT
TRBV29-1,.,.,TRBJ2-5,CSVDASRDPETQYF,TGCAGCGTTGATGCTAGCCGAGACCCAGAGACCCAGTACTTC
TRBV27,.,.,TRBJ2-7,CASSLTGTYEQYF,TGTGCCAGCAGCCTCACAGGTACCTACGAGCAGTACTTC
TRBV28,.,TRBD2,TRBJ2-1,CASSSISPGLAGAVNNEQFF,TGTGCCAGCAGTTCAATATCCCCGGGACTAGCGGGAGCGGTGAACAATGAGCAGTTCTTC
TRBV5-4,.,.,TRBJ1-2,CASSSTSNYGYTF,TGTGCCAGCAGCTCGACAAGCAACTATGGCTACACCTTC
TRBV7-9,once,TRBD1,TRBJ2-7,CASSSPTGGWEQYF,TGTGCCAGCAGCTCCCCTACAGGGGGCTGGGAGCAGTACTTC
TRBV18,few,.,TRBJ1-6,CASSPLQGNSPLHF,TGTGCCAGCTCACCTCTACAGGGTAACTCACCCCTCCACTTT
TRBV6-5,.,.,TRBJ2-5,CASSRTRGMQETQYF,TGTGCCAGCAGCCGGACAAGAGGCATGCAAGAGACCCAGTACTTC
TRBV19,.,TRBD1,TRBJ1-1,CASRRTGGWTEAFF,TGTGCCAGTAGACGTACAGGGGGCTGGACTGAAGCTTTCTTT